This T cell receptor (beta chain) was retrieved from a study of tumor-infiltrating lymphocytes in primary liver carcinoma. About this clonotype: This may come from a read error, since a much larger clone is one base off.

This CDR3 has 14 residues. Trimming removed 5 bases at V and 9 bases at J, with 17 bases between. From approximately 500 ng total RNA, TCR beta cDNA was generated with a primer in the constant region. Nested multiplex PCR, run for three rounds with slightly modified ARM-PCR, yielded TCR beta libraries. Primers for the first two PCR rounds were TRBV1-TRBV30 forward primers and a C-beta reverse primer (roughly 9 cycles per round). TCRdb passed the multiplex PCR reads through MiXCR, listing each CDR3 protein once. The repertoire holds about 300,000 distinct CDR3 sequences, roughly two thirds seen once, with approximately 9.4% in the top ten. Researchers drew blood RNA from unsorted whole blood and extracted germline DNA as well.

The receptor's source is a man between 40 and 49 years old with primary liver carcinoma and hepatitis B virus infection. The chain employs TRBV12-3 or TRBV12-4 and TRBJ2-1; no reliable D call. Specimen: peripheral blood. Here the CDR3 reads CASSETGSLPEQFF. DNA for the CDR3: TGTGCCAGCAGTGAGACTGGTTCCCTACCTGAGCAGTTCTTC.